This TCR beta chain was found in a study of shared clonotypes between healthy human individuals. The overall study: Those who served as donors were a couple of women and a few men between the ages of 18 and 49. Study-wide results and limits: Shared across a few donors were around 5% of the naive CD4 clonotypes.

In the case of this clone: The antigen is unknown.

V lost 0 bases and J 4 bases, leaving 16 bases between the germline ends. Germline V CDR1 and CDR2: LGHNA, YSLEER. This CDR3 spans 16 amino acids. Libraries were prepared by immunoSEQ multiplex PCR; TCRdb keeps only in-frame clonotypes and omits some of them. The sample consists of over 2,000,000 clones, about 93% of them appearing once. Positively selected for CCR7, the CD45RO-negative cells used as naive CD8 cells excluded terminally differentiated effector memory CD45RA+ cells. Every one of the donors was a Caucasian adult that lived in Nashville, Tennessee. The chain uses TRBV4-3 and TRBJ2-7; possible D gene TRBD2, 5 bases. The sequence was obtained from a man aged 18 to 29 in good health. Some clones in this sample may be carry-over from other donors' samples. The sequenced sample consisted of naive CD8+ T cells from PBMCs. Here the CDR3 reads CASSQDWRRPMYEQYF. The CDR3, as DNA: TGCGCCAGCAGCCAAGACTGGCGGAGGCCGATGTACGAGCAGTACTTC.